This TCR beta chain was identified during a study of identifying expanded T cells in peripheral blood. Study results and caveats: Over approximately two and four weeks, about 15 and 18 clones changed, versus around 1.2 between replicates.

Generated by immunoSEQ multiplex PCR, the TCRdb table keeps only in-frame clones and is missing some. This sample has 50,000 to 75,000 clones, with 70% to 90% found just once. A word on this clone: Its specificity is unknown.

From germline, CDR1 is SGHNT and CDR2 YYREEE (reference sequence). The CDR3 is made up of 15 amino acids. V was clipped by 5 bases and J by 5 bases; unmatched bases: 5. Healthy donors had no documented immune events, such as infections, while sampled. The chain has TRBV5-4 and TRBJ2-3; 13 positions match TRBD2. The source of this sequence is a person aged 18-70 years in good health. The sequencing sample was made of blood. DNA of the CDR3: TGTGCCAGCAGTCTGGGACTAGCGGGGTTAGATACGCAGTATTTT. It yields the protein CASSLGLAGLDTQYF.